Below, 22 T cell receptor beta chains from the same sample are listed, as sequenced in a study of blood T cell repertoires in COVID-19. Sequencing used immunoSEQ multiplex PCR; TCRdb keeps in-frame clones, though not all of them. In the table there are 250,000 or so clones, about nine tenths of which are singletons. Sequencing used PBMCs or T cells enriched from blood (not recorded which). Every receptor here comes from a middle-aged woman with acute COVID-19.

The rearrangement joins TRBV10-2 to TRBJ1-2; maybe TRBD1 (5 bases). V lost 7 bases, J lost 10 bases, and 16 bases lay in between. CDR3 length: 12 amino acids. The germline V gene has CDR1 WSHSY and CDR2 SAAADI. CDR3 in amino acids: CASTPGGGIYTF. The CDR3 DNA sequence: TGCGCCAGCACCCCCGGCGGGGGAATCTACACCTTC.

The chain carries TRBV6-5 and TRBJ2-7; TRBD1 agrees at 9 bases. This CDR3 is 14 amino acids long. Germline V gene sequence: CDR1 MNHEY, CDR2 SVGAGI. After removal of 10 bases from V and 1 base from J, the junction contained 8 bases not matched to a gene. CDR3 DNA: TGTGCCACCACCTCCGGGACAGGGTCCTACGAGCAGTACGTC. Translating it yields CATTSGTGSYEQYV.

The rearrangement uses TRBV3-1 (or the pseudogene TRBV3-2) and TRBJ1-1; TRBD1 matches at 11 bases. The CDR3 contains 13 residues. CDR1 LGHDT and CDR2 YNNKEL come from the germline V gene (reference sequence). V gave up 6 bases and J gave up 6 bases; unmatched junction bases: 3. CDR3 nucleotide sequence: TGTGCCAGCAGGGGACAGGGGGGCTCTGAAGCTTTCTTT. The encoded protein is CASRGQGGSEAFF.

CDR3 DNA sequence: TGTGCCAGCAGCCCAGCGTCGGGACTCATCTCCTACGAGCAGTACTTC. Translating gives CASSPASGLISYEQYF. The chain combines TRBV3-1 (or the pseudogene TRBV3-2) with TRBJ2-7; the D gene is possibly TRBD2 (6 bases). Germline V gives CDR1 LGHDT, CDR2 YNNKEL (reference sequence). There are 16 residues in the CDR3. Trimming took off 4 bases at V and 0 bases at J, with 16 bases between the two ends.

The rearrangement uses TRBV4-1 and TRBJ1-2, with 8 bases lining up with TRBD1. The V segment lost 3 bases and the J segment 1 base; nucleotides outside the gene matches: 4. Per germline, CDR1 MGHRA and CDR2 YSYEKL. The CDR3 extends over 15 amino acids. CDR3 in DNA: TGCGCCAGCAGCCAGCCGGGACAGGTTAACTATGGCTACACCTTC. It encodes CASSQPGQVNYGYTF.

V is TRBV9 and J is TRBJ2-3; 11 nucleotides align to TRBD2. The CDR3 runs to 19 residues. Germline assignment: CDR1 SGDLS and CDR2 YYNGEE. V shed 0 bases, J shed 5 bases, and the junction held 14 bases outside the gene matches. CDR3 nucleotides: TGTGCCAGCAGCGTAGAGGGGGTCGCTAGCGGGAGGTTTGAAGATACGCAGTATTTT. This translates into CASSVEGVASGRFEDTQYF.

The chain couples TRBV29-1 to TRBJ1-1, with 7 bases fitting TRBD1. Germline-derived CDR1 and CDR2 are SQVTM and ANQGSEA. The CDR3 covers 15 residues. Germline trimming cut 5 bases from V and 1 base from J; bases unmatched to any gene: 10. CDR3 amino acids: CSVFREGAENTEAFF. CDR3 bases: TGCAGCGTTTTCCGGGAGGGGGCGGAGAACACTGAAGCTTTCTTT.

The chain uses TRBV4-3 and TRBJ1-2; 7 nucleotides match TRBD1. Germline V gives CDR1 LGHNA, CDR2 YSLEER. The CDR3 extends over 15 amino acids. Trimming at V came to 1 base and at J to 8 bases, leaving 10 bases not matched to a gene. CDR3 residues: CASSQGPTGLAGYTF. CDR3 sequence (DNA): TGCGCCAGCAGCCAAGGCCCGACAGGGTTGGCCGGCTACACCTTC.

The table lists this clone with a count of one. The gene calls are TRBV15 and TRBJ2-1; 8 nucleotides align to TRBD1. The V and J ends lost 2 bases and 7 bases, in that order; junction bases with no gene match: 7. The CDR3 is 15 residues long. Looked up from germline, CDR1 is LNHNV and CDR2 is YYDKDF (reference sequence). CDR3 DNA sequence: TGTGCCACCAGCAGAAACCTGGACAGGGTTAATGAGCAGTTCTTC. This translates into CATSRNLDRVNEQFF.

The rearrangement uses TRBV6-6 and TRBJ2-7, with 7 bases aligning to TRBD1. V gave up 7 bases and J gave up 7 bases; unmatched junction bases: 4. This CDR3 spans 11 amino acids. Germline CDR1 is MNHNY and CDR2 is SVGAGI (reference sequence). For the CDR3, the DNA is TGTGCCAGCAAGGACAGGCTTGAGCAGTACGTC. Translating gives CASKDRLEQYV.

The CDR3 nucleotides read TGCGCCAGCAGCGCAGGTAGCAATCAGCCCCAGCATTTT. Its translation: CASSAGSNQPQHF. V gene TRBV5-1 combines with J gene TRBJ1-5, with D hard to call. The V end was cut by 4 bases, the J end by 0 bases, with 5 bases between. The CDR3 consists of 13 residues. Looked up from germline, CDR1 is SGHRS and CDR2 is YFSETQ.

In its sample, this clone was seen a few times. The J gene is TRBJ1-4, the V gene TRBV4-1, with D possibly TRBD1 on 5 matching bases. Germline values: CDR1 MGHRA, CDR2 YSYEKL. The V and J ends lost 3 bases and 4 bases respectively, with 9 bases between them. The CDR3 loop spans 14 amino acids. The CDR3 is CASSQAGLNEKLFF. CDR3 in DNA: TGCGCCAGCAGCCAGGCGGGACTTAATGAAAAACTGTTTTTT.

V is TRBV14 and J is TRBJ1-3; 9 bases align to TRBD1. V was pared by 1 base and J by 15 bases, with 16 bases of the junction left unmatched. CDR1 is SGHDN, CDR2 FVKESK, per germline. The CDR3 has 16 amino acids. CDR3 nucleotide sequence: TGTGCCAGCAGCCAAGTCGCCGGGACAGGGTTGGTCCGGCCATATTTT. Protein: CASSQVAGTGLVRPYF.

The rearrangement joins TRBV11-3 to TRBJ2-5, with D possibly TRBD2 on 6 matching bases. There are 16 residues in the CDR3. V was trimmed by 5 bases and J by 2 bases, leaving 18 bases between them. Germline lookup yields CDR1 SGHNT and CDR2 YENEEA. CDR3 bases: TGTGCCAGCAGCCCACTAGGAGGGTCTTGGCAAGAGACCCAGTACTTC. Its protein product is CASSPLGGSWQETQYF. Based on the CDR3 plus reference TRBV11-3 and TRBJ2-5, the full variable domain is EAGVVQSPRYKIIEKKQPVAFWCNPISGHNTLYWYLQNLGQGPELLIRYENEEAVDDSQLPKDRFSAERLKGVDSTLKIQPAELGDSAVYLCASSPLGGSWQETQYFGPGTRLLVL.

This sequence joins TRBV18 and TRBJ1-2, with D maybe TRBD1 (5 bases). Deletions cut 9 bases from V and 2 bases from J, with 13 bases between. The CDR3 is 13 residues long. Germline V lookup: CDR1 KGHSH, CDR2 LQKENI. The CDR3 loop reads CASSRGENYGYTF. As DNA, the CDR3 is TGTGCCAGTTCTAGGGGTGAAAACTATGGCTACACCTTC.

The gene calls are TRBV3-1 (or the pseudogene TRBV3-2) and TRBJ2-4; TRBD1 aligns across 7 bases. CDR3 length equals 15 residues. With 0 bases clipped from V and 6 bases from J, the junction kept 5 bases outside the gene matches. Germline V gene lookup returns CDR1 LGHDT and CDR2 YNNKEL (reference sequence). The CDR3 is CASSQERGRGNIQYF. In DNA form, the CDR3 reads TGTGCCAGCAGCCAAGAGAGGGGGCGCGGAAACATTCAGTACTTC.

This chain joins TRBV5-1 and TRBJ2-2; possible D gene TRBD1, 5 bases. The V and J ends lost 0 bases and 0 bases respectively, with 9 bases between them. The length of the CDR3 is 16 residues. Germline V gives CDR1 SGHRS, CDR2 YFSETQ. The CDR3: CASSLGRQTNTGELFF. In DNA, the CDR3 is TGCGCCAGCAGCTTGGGAAGACAGACGAACACCGGGGAGCTGTTTTTT.

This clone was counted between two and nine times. The CDR3 DNA follows: TGCGCCAGCAGCAGGACTAGCGGGGGGTACGAGCAGTACTTC. It codes for CASSRTSGGYEQYF. V is TRBV5-1 and J is TRBJ2-7; TRBD2 matches 14 bases. The CDR3 runs to 14 residues. Unmatched junction bases numbered 1, after V lost 4 bases and J lost 4 bases. Looked up from germline, CDR1 is SGHRS and CDR2 is YFSETQ.

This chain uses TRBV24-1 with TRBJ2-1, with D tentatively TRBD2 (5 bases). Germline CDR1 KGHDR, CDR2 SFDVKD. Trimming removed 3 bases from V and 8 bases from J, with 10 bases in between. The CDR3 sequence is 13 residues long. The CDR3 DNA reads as TGTGCCACCAGTGATATACTAGGTCATGAGCAGTTCTTC. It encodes CATSDILGHEQFF.

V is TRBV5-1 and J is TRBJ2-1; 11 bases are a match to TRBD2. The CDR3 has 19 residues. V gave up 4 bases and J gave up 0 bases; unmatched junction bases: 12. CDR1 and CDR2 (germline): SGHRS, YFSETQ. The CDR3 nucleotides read TGCGCCAGCAGCCCATCCTCGAGACTAGCGGGAAGCTCCTACAATGAGCAGTTCTTC. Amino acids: CASSPSSRLAGSSYNEQFF.

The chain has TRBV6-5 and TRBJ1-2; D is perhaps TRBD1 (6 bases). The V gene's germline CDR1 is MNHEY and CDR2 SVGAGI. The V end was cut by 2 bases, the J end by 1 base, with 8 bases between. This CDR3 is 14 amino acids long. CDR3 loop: CASSYGTSNYGYTF. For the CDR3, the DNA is TGTGCCAGCAGTTACGGGACAAGTAACTATGGCTACACCTTC.

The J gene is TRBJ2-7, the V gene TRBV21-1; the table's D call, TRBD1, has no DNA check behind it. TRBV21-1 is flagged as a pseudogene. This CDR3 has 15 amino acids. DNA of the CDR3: TGTGCCAGCAGCAAAGAGCGGGACAGGGGTTACGAGCAGTACGTC. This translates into CASSKERDRGYEQYV.